The rows below give T cell receptor beta chains drawn from one sample of a study of blood T cell repertoires in COVID-19. Data came from immunoSEQ multiplex PCR; TCRdb stores just in-frame clones and leaves some out. The sample includes over 250,000 clones, 90% to 95% of them seen just once. Specimen: peripheral blood. These receptor sequences come from a woman in her 30s with COVID-19, enrolled during active disease. The CDR3 runs from the conserved cysteine through the conserved F or W. Each record gives: CDR3 protein, CDR3 DNA, J gene, V gene, D gene, clone size. A D gene is named only where the DNA matches it firmly. Clone size is stated in some rows and not others, as once, few, many or a class when expanded.

CDR3aa: CASSWGSTGSYEQYF; CDR3nt: TGTGCCAGCAGCTGGGGTTCGACAGGGTCCTACGAGCAGTACTTC; j_gene: TRBJ2-7; v_gene: TRBV5-6; d_gene: TRBD1; abundance: -
CDR3aa: CASSFGLAPDTQYF; CDR3nt: TGTGCCAGCAGCTTTGGACTAGCCCCAGATACGCAGTATTTT; j_gene: TRBJ2-3; v_gene: TRBV7-9; d_gene: TRBD2; abundance: -
CDR3aa: CASTGTGTNTEAFF; CDR3nt: TGTGCCAGCACGGGGACAGGAACGAACACTGAAGCTTTCTTT; j_gene: TRBJ1-1; v_gene: TRBV6-5; d_gene: TRBD1; abundance: -
CDR3aa: CASSRQSATEAFF; CDR3nt: TGTGCCAGCAGCCGACAGTCGGCCACTGAAGCTTTCTTT; j_gene: TRBJ1-1; v_gene: TRBV5-4; d_gene: -; abundance: -
CDR3aa: CATRGQGSDTQYF; CDR3nt: TGTGCCACCAGGGGTCAGGGCTCAGATACGCAGTATTTT; j_gene: TRBJ2-3; v_gene: TRBV24-1; d_gene: -; abundance: -
CDR3aa: CASSLQGPPSEQYF; CDR3nt: TGTGCCAGCAGCTTGCAGGGGCCCCCGAGCGAGCAGTACTTC; j_gene: TRBJ2-7; v_gene: TRBV5-4; d_gene: -; abundance: -
CDR3aa: CASSMGGVSTDTQYF; CDR3nt: TGTGCCAGTAGTATGGGAGGAGTAAGCACAGATACGCAGTATTTT; j_gene: TRBJ2-3; v_gene: TRBV19; d_gene: -; abundance: -
CDR3aa: CASSLGGVEQFF; CDR3nt: TGTGCCAGCAGCCTTGGAGGGGTTGAGCAGTTCTTC; j_gene: TRBJ2-1; v_gene: TRBV12-3/TRBV12-4; d_gene: -; abundance: -
CDR3aa: CASSFLGGSTDTQYF; CDR3nt: TGTGCCAGCAGCTTTCTCGGCGGGAGCACAGATACGCAGTATTTT; j_gene: TRBJ2-3; v_gene: TRBV7-9; d_gene: -; abundance: -
CDR3aa: CASSSGETSVFGTDTQYF; CDR3nt: TGTGCCAGCAGCTCGGGGGAGACTAGCGTTTTCGGCACAGATACGCAGTATTTT; j_gene: TRBJ2-3; v_gene: TRBV5-4; d_gene: TRBD2; abundance: -
CDR3aa: CASSPTANTEAFF; CDR3nt: TGTGCCAGCAGCCCGACAGCGAACACTGAAGCTTTCTTT; j_gene: TRBJ1-1; v_gene: TRBV11-2; d_gene: -; abundance: -
CDR3aa: CASSEGQPTNYGYTF; CDR3nt: TGTGCCAGCAGTGAGGGACAGCCGACTAACTATGGCTACACCTTC; j_gene: TRBJ1-2; v_gene: TRBV6-1; d_gene: TRBD1; abundance: once
CDR3aa: CASSRGEVYTGELFF; CDR3nt: TGTGCCAGCAGCCGTGGAGAGGTGTACACCGGGGAGCTGTTTTTT; j_gene: TRBJ2-2; v_gene: TRBV11-2; d_gene: -; abundance: -
CDR3aa: CASSLGVGASTEAFF; CDR3nt: TGTGCCAGCAGCTTAGGGGTAGGGGCGTCGACTGAAGCTTTCTTT; j_gene: TRBJ1-1; v_gene: TRBV7-9; d_gene: -; abundance: -
CDR3aa: CASSLMGTAEAFF; CDR3nt: TGTGCCAGCAGTTTAATGGGCACAGCTGAAGCTTTCTTT; j_gene: TRBJ1-1; v_gene: TRBV27; d_gene: -; abundance: -
CDR3aa: CASSDYGPESTDTQYF; CDR3nt: TGCGCCAGCAGTGATTATGGGCCAGAAAGCACAGATACGCAGTATTTT; j_gene: TRBJ2-3; v_gene: TRBV10-1; d_gene: -; abundance: -
CDR3aa: CATSDFGGQEAFF; CDR3nt: TGTGCCACCAGTGATTTTGGGGGACAAGAAGCTTTCTTT; j_gene: TRBJ1-1; v_gene: TRBV24-1; d_gene: -; abundance: -
CDR3aa: CASSSVGAGNTIYF; CDR3nt: TGTGCCAGCAGCTCAGTCGGGGCTGGAAACACCATATATTTT; j_gene: TRBJ1-3; v_gene: TRBV7-9; d_gene: -; abundance: -
CDR3aa: CASSAGGTGGDQPQHF; CDR3nt: TGTGCCAGCTCAGCGGGGGGGACAGGGGGCGATCAGCCCCAGCATTTT; j_gene: TRBJ1-5; v_gene: TRBV18; d_gene: TRBD1; abundance: -
CDR3aa: CASSIESTDTQYF; CDR3nt: TGTGCCAGTAGTATAGAATCTACAGATACGCAGTATTTT; j_gene: TRBJ2-3; v_gene: TRBV19; d_gene: -; abundance: -
CDR3aa: CASSKTGGPIYEQYF; CDR3nt: TGTGCCAGTAGTAAAACAGGGGGCCCCATCTACGAGCAGTACTTC; j_gene: TRBJ2-7; v_gene: TRBV19; d_gene: TRBD1; abundance: -
CDR3aa: CASSLERDSPNYGYTF; CDR3nt: TGCGCCAGCAGCTTGGAGAGGGACAGCCCTAACTATGGCTACACCTTC; j_gene: TRBJ1-2; v_gene: TRBV5-1; d_gene: TRBD1; abundance: -
CDR3aa: CATSRDTGLGNTIYF; CDR3nt: TGTGCCACCAGCAGAGATACGGGTCTTGGAAACACCATATATTTT; j_gene: TRBJ1-3; v_gene: TRBV15; d_gene: -; abundance: -
CDR3aa: CASSFNYNEQFF; CDR3nt: TGTGCCAGCAGCTTTAACTACAATGAGCAGTTCTTC; j_gene: TRBJ2-1; v_gene: TRBV5-5; d_gene: -; abundance: -
CDR3aa: CASSEQREGYYEQYF; CDR3nt: TGTGCCAGCAGTGAACAGCGGGAGGGCTACTACGAGCAGTACTTC; j_gene: TRBJ2-7; v_gene: TRBV6-1; d_gene: TRBD2; abundance: -
CDR3aa: CATSDGLAGGSYNEQFF; CDR3nt: TGTGCCACCAGTGACGGACTAGCGGGAGGGTCCTACAATGAGCAGTTCTTC; j_gene: TRBJ2-1; v_gene: TRBV24-1; d_gene: TRBD2; abundance: few
CDR3aa: CASSQNIGYTEAFF; CDR3nt: TGTGCCAGCAGCCAAAATATCGGGTACACTGAAGCTTTCTTT; j_gene: TRBJ1-1; v_gene: TRBV14; d_gene: -; abundance: -
CDR3aa: CASSLRDRATNTEAFF; CDR3nt: TGTGCCAGCAGTTTGCGGGACAGGGCAACGAACACTGAAGCTTTCTTT; j_gene: TRBJ1-1; v_gene: TRBV28; d_gene: TRBD1; abundance: -
CDR3aa: CASSLAASGTWGNEQFF; CDR3nt: TGCGCCAGCAGCTTGGCCGCTAGCGGGACCTGGGGTAATGAGCAGTTCTTC; j_gene: TRBJ2-1; v_gene: TRBV5-1; d_gene: TRBD2; abundance: -
CDR3aa: CASSARQSNQPQHF; CDR3nt: TGTGCCAGTAGCGCAAGACAGAGTAATCAGCCCCAGCATTTT; j_gene: TRBJ1-5; v_gene: TRBV19; d_gene: -; abundance: -
CDR3aa: CASSDGQDNQPQHF; CDR3nt: TGTGCCAGCAGCGACGGACAGGACAATCAGCCCCAGCATTTT; j_gene: TRBJ1-5; v_gene: TRBV28; d_gene: TRBD1; abundance: -
CDR3aa: CASSQTGTGQNTQYF; CDR3nt: TGTGCCAGCAGCCAAACCGGGACAGGGCAGAATACGCAGTATTTT; j_gene: TRBJ2-3; v_gene: TRBV14; d_gene: TRBD1; abundance: -
CDR3aa: CASSLGREYYGYTF; CDR3nt: TGTGCCAGCAGCCTCGGGAGGGAGTACTATGGCTACACCTTC; j_gene: TRBJ1-2; v_gene: TRBV7-2; d_gene: -; abundance: -
CDR3aa: CASSRRQGTQETQYF; CDR3nt: TGTGCCAGCAGTCGAAGACAGGGGACCCAAGAGACCCAGTACTTC; j_gene: TRBJ2-5; v_gene: TRBV27; d_gene: TRBD1; abundance: -
CDR3aa: CAWSVPTGAMDEQYF; CDR3nt: TGTGCCTGGAGTGTACCGACAGGGGCTATGGACGAGCAGTACTTC; j_gene: TRBJ2-7; v_gene: TRBV30; d_gene: TRBD1; abundance: -
CDR3aa: CSASSGAGQPQHF; CDR3nt: TGCAGTGCTAGTTCAGGGGCGGGTCAGCCCCAGCATTTT; j_gene: TRBJ1-5; v_gene: TRBV20-1; d_gene: -; abundance: -
CDR3aa: CASSLNLGNTIYF; CDR3nt: TGTGCCAGCAGTTTAAATTTAGGAAACACCATATATTTT; j_gene: TRBJ1-3; v_gene: TRBV27; d_gene: -; abundance: -
CDR3aa: CASSFFRDRGTEAFF; CDR3nt: TGTGCCAGCAGCTTTTTCCGGGACCGGGGGACTGAAGCTTTCTTT; j_gene: TRBJ1-1; v_gene: TRBV7-9; d_gene: -; abundance: -
CDR3aa: CASSQSQGRANTEAFF; CDR3nt: TGCGCCAGCAGCCAATCACAGGGAAGGGCGAACACTGAAGCTTTCTTT; j_gene: TRBJ1-1; v_gene: TRBV4-1; d_gene: -; abundance: -
CDR3aa: CASSSFDRAGGELFF; CDR3nt: TGTGCCAGCAGCTCCTTCGACAGGGCGGGCGGGGAGCTGTTTTTT; j_gene: TRBJ2-2; v_gene: TRBV7-2; d_gene: TRBD1; abundance: -
CDR3aa: CASSDTGLAEDTQYF; CDR3nt: TGTGCCAGCAGTGACACCGGACTAGCGGAAGATACGCAGTATTTT; j_gene: TRBJ2-3; v_gene: TRBV6-2/TRBV6-3; d_gene: TRBD2; abundance: -
CDR3aa: CASSFLMTNTQYF; CDR3nt: TGTGCCAGCAGTTTTTTGATGACAAATACGCAGTATTTT; j_gene: TRBJ2-3; v_gene: TRBV12-3/TRBV12-4; d_gene: -; abundance: -
CDR3aa: CASSSLTGDSGNTIYF; CDR3nt: TGTGCCAGCAGCTCACTAACAGGGGACTCTGGAAACACCATATATTTT; j_gene: TRBJ1-3; v_gene: TRBV7-8; d_gene: TRBD1; abundance: once
CDR3aa: CASSPQGDSYEKLFF; CDR3nt: TGTGCCAGCAGCCCCCAGGGGGACAGCTATGAAAAACTGTTTTTT; j_gene: TRBJ1-4; v_gene: TRBV7-9; d_gene: TRBD1; abundance: -
CDR3aa: CASSPGLAGENEQFF; CDR3nt: TGTGCCAGCTCACCGGGACTAGCGGGAGAGAATGAGCAGTTCTTC; j_gene: TRBJ2-1; v_gene: TRBV18; d_gene: TRBD2; abundance: -
CDR3aa: CASSLEGQPNTGELFF; CDR3nt: TGCGCCAGCAGCCTAGAGGGACAGCCGAACACCGGGGAGCTGTTTTTT; j_gene: TRBJ2-2; v_gene: TRBV5-1; d_gene: TRBD1; abundance: -
CDR3aa: CASRLGQGKGYEQYF; CDR3nt: TGTGCCAGCAGGCTGGGACAGGGGAAAGGATACGAGCAGTACTTC; j_gene: TRBJ2-7; v_gene: TRBV6-5; d_gene: TRBD1; abundance: -
CDR3aa: CASSSYRGGVDQPQHF; CDR3nt: TGTGCCAGCAGCTCGTACAGGGGGGGAGTCGATCAGCCCCAGCATTTT; j_gene: TRBJ1-5; v_gene: TRBV7-2; d_gene: TRBD1; abundance: -
CDR3aa: CASSSHTDYGYTF; CDR3nt: TGTGCCAGCAGCAGCCACACAGACTATGGCTACACCTTC; j_gene: TRBJ1-2; v_gene: TRBV25-1; d_gene: -; abundance: -
CDR3aa: CAIRGLADKDEQFF; CDR3nt: TGTGCCATCAGGGGACTAGCGGACAAAGATGAGCAGTTCTTC; j_gene: TRBJ2-1; v_gene: TRBV10-3; d_gene: TRBD2; abundance: -
CDR3aa: CASSDNRVSYNSPLHF; CDR3nt: TGTGCCAGCAGTGACAACAGGGTCTCCTATAATTCACCCCTCCACTTT; j_gene: TRBJ1-6; v_gene: TRBV6-1; d_gene: -; abundance: -